Shown below are 21 T cell receptor beta chains from a single sample sequenced in a study of blood T cell repertoires in COVID-19. Using immunoSEQ multiplex PCR, the repertoire was profiled, and TCRdb retains in-frame clones only, with some absent. The sample lists approximately 130,000 clones, 65% to 85% occurring once. The sample taken for sequencing was peripheral blood. The source of these receptors is an elderly man with active or convalescent COVID-19.

The table lists this clone with a few counts. The rearrangement links TRBV9 to TRBJ2-7; TRBD1 matches 11 bases. CDR3 size: 15 residues. V lost 3 bases to trimming and J lost 1 base; unmatched junction nucleotides: 3. From germline, CDR1 is SGDLS and CDR2 YYNGEE. CDR3 residues: CASSARDRGSYEQYF. The CDR3 DNA sequence: TGTGCCAGCAGCGCGAGGGACAGGGGGTCCTACGAGCAGTACTTC.

In DNA form, the CDR3 reads TGTGCCAGCAGCTTAGTGACAGCTGAAGCTTTCTTT. Residues: CASSLVTAEAFF. The chain joins TRBV7-8 to TRBJ1-1; TRBD1 might be the D (5 bases). Per the germline V gene, CDR1 is SGHVS and CDR2 is FQNEAQ. V was shortened by 1 base and J by 6 bases, with 6 bases between the two germline ends. This CDR3 comprises 12 residues.

The V and J genes are TRBV4-1 and TRBJ1-1, with 8 bases that match TRBD1. The CDR3 has 15 amino acids. The germline V gene has CDR1 MGHRA and CDR2 YSYEKL. V gave up 3 bases and J gave up 5 bases; unmatched junction bases: 8. The CDR3 DNA follows: TGCGCCAGCAGCCATCCTAGGCAGGGGGCGACTGAAGCTTTCTTT. Translation: CASSHPRQGATEAFF.

This rearrangement joins TRBV27 to TRBJ1-2; a possible D gene is TRBD1 (6 bases). Germline V lookup: CDR1 MNHEY, CDR2 SMNVEV (reference sequence). There are 15 residues in the CDR3. The V end was cut by 5 bases, the J end by 2 bases, with 15 bases between. The CDR3 DNA reads as TGTGCCAGCAGTGCTACAGGGACGAGAAACTATGGCTACACCTTC. Translating gives CASSATGTRNYGYTF.

The chain carries TRBV7-2 and TRBJ1-2; D not resolved. CDR3 length: 14 amino acids. V was clipped by 5 bases and J by 3 bases, with 13 bases between them. CDR1 and CDR2 from the germline V gene are SGHTA and FQGNSA. CDR3 in amino acids: CASSLERSYYGYTF. The CDR3 DNA sequence: TGTGCCAGCAGCCTCGAGAGATCTTACTATGGCTACACCTTC.

V is TRBV6-5 and J is TRBJ2-3; 11 nucleotides line up with TRBD1. Germline V gives CDR1 MNHEY, CDR2 SVGAGI. The CDR3 runs 14 residues. V shed 6 bases and J 7 bases; nucleotides not matched to a gene: 6. The CDR3 DNA reads TGTGCCAGCAGCCCGGGACAGGGGGGGTATACGCAGTATTTT. Translation gives CASSPGQGGYTQYF.

The chain carries TRBV5-6 and TRBJ1-3; maybe TRBD1 (5 bases). Trimming stripped 4 bases from V and 2 bases from J, with 13 bases between. The CDR3 runs 15 residues. The germline gives CDR1 SGHDT, CDR2 YYEEEE. The CDR3 DNA reads as TGTGCCAGCAGCCCCCTGCAGGGAACTGGAAACACCATATATTTT. The encoded protein is CASSPLQGTGNTIYF.

J is TRBJ2-7 and V is TRBV10-3, with D possibly matching TRBD1 (6 bases). Trimming pared 0 bases from V and 5 bases from J, leaving 14 bases between. From germline, CDR1 is ENHRY and CDR2 SYGVKD. This CDR3 comprises 15 residues. As DNA, the CDR3 is TGTGCCATCAGTGAGTCCCCCGCAGGGGCTGACGAGCAGTACTTC. Encoded protein: CAISESPAGADEQYF.

This chain joins TRBV5-6 and TRBJ2-7; D is possibly TRBD2 (5 bases). Germline V gene lookup returns CDR1 SGHDT and CDR2 YYEEEE. V was trimmed by 4 bases and J by 5 bases, leaving 7 bases between them. The CDR3 extends over 11 amino acids. CDR3 residues: CASSAGDEQYF. The DNA of the CDR3 is TGTGCCAGCAGCGCGGGCGACGAGCAGTACTTC.

V and J are TRBV7-2 and TRBJ2-3; D is undetermined. V lost 5 bases and J 7 bases, leaving 19 bases between the germline ends. Germline values: CDR1 SGHTA, CDR2 FQGNSA. This CDR3 has 15 residues. The CDR3, as DNA: TGTGCCAGCAGCCCGGTCCTAGGCGCGACGAATACGCAGTATTTT. Protein product: CASSPVLGATNTQYF.

The chain combines TRBV7-2 with TRBJ2-3; TRBD2 might be the D (6 bases). V shed 5 bases and J shed 4 bases, with 19 bases lying between them. CDR1 is SGHTA and CDR2 is FQGNSA in the germline V gene. The CDR3 sequence is 16 residues long. This CDR3 reads CASSLQTARGSDTQYF. In DNA, the CDR3 is TGTGCCAGCAGCCTCCAGACGGCGCGGGGTTCAGATACGCAGTATTTT.

The sample holds one count of this clone. V and J are TRBV5-1 and TRBJ1-2; D is uncertain. The CDR3 loop spans 14 amino acids. CDR1 and CDR2 from the germline V gene are SGHRS and YFSETQ. V gave up 2 bases and J gave up 3 bases, with 11 bases separating them. CDR3 amino acids: CASSFGGVDYGYTF. The DNA for the CDR3 is TGCGCCAGCAGCTTTGGCGGGGTGGACTATGGCTACACCTTC. Full variable domain (rest looked up from reference TRBV5-1 and TRBJ1-2): KAGVTQTPRYLIKTRGQQVTLSCSPISGHRSVSWYQQTPGQGLQFLFEYFSETQRNKGNFPGRFSGRQFSNSRSEMNVSTLELGDSALYLCASSFGGVDYGYTFGSGTRLTVV.

The chain recombines TRBV5-6 with TRBJ1-5, with TRBD1 identical over 8 bases. The CDR3 totals 15 residues. Per germline, CDR1 SGHDT and CDR2 YYEEEE. V trimming: 0 bases; J trimming: 6 bases; junction bases outside the gene matches: 5. The CDR3 here is CASSLDRGLRQPQHF. The CDR3 bases are TGTGCCAGCAGCTTGGACAGGGGGTTACGTCAGCCCCAGCATTTT.

V gene TRBV24-1 combines with J gene TRBJ2-5; 7 bases agree with TRBD1. In germline, CDR1 is KGHDR, CDR2 SFDVKD. CDR3 length: 15 amino acids. V lost 3 bases to trimming and J lost 2 bases; unmatched junction nucleotides: 5. Written as DNA, the CDR3 is TGTGCCACCAGTGATACCCGGGACAGACAAGAGACCCAGTACTTC. Protein product: CATSDTRDRQETQYF.

The chain employs TRBV5-1 and TRBJ2-3, with 13 bases matching TRBD2. The CDR3 consists of 15 residues. Trimming removed 4 bases from V and 7 bases from J; junction bases left unmatched: 6. Germline V CDR1 and CDR2: SGHRS, YFSETQ. The CDR3 reads CASSTTSGGANTQYF. The CDR3 bases are TGCGCCAGCAGCACTACTAGCGGGGGGGCAAATACGCAGTATTTT.

The CDR3 DNA reads TGTGCCAGCGCTGAGAGGGAGGTAGGAGGCTACACCTTC. The encoded protein is CASAEREVGGYTF. J is TRBJ1-2 and V is TRBV2; D is uncertain. Per germline, CDR1 SNHLY and CDR2 FYNNEI. The germline V and J ends were trimmed by 8 bases and 8 bases, with 18 bases remaining between them. The CDR3 runs 13 residues.

The V gene is TRBV2, the J gene TRBJ1-2; tentative D call: TRBD1 (6 bases). Trimming removed 7 bases at V and 6 bases at J, with 15 bases between. Germline assignment: CDR1 SNHLY and CDR2 FYNNEI. This CDR3 spans 13 amino acids. The CDR3 DNA reads as TGTGCCAGCACCCTGGTACAGGGCGATGGCTACACCTTC. Translating it yields CASTLVQGDGYTF.

The V and J genes are TRBV28 and TRBJ1-2; D is perhaps TRBD1 (6 bases). Germline lookup yields CDR1 MDHEN and CDR2 SYDVKM. The CDR3 sequence is 13 residues long. V lost 4 bases to trimming and J lost 3 bases, with 9 bases between them. CDR3 loop: CASSSGQHYGYTF. The DNA of the CDR3 is TGTGCCAGCAGTTCCGGACAGCACTATGGCTACACCTTC.

This clone appeared a single time. This chain links TRBV19 with TRBJ1-1; 9 bases line up with TRBD1. In germline, CDR1 is LNHDA, CDR2 SQIVND (reference sequence). V was pared by 5 bases and J by 5 bases, with 6 bases of the junction left unmatched. The CDR3 contains 14 residues. CDR3 nucleotides: TGTGCCAGTAGTCTCAGGACAGGGGAAACTGAAGCTTTCTTT. It specifies CASSLRTGETEAFF.

The V and J genes are TRBV5-1 and TRBJ2-1; TRBD1 matches at 7 bases. V lost 3 bases to trimming and J lost 1 base; unmatched junction nucleotides: 1. Germline V gives CDR1 SGHRS, CDR2 YFSETQ. The CDR3 has 14 residues. CDR3 sequence: CASSSGQSYNEQFF. CDR3 nucleotides: TGCGCCAGCAGCTCGGGACAGTCCTACAATGAGCAGTTCTTC.

This chain links TRBV18 with TRBJ1-1, with TRBD1 identical over 8 bases. The CDR3 extends over 15 amino acids. CDR1 is KGHSH, CDR2 LQKENI, per germline. V lost 2 bases and J lost 3; bases outside the gene matches: 5. CDR3: CASSPSRGLYTEAFF. CDR3 in DNA: TGTGCCAGCTCACCATCCAGGGGGCTGTACACTGAAGCTTTCTTT.